This T cell receptor (beta chain) emerged from a study of blood T cell repertoires in COVID-19. Turning to the study itself: Acute-phase and convalescent COVID-19 samples originated in the United States, Italy and Spain.

In the study's own analysis: It was from reference gene primer amplification that nucleated cell counts were estimated. The table came from immunoSEQ multiplex PCR; TCRdb's copy has only in-frame clones and leaves some out. For V, J and clone size, that table is used; D and trimming come from the DNA. The repertoire holds under 140,000 clones, with approximately 67% as singletons. V lost 4 bases and J lost 8, with 11 bases in between. The CDR3 totals 12 residues. Germline lookup yields CDR1 MNHEY and CDR2 SVGAGI. This clone was detected only a few times. The clonotype was recovered from a woman aged 55-69 years with acute or convalescent COVID-19. This chain uses TRBV6-5 with TRBJ1-2; TRBD1 might be the D (5 bases). Sample: peripheral blood. CDR3 bases: TGTGCCAGCAGTTCCCCGAAGGGGGGCTACACCTTC. It translates to CASSSPKGGYTF.